This T cell receptor beta chain was identified during a study of blood T cells in healthy people across ages. Study-level results: Significant beta diversity loss was already apparent by age roughly 43, declining roughly linearly. Changes in expanded clonotypes were possibly confounded, as the CMV status of donors was unknown.

About this clonotype: Its antigen is currently unknown.

Alongside a J-beta primer mix, a sample-barcoded 5' primer served in a second PCR lasting roughly 6 to 11 cycles. A tag from a template-switch adaptor with 12 random nucleotides marked each cDNA molecule. TCRdb re-called the 5' RACE reads with MiXCR, one entry per CDR3 protein. The data contain some 1.1 million distinct CDR3 sequences, more than 30% of them singletons. The CDR3 consists of 17 residues. The junction had 8 bases not matched to a gene; V was cut back by 5 bases and J by 0 bases. The chain combines TRBV12-3 or TRBV12-4 with TRBJ2-3; TRBD2 agrees at 10 bases. The sequence was collected from a man aged 18 to 35 in good health. Sequencing was done on a sample of blood. CDR3 bases: TGTGCCAGCAGTGCTAGCGGGGGCCCTGAGAGCACAGATACGCAGTATTTT. Its translation: CASSASGGPESTDTQYF.